This TCR beta chain was obtained from a study of T cell responses to AZD1222 COVID-19 vaccine. General study findings and limits: After the peak T cell response, and only then, were repertoires sampled. The study reported that nearly half of spike-specific TCRs target unmutated variant regions. Females outnumbered males among donors, who were mostly white British; clonal diversity was possibly underestimated.

Clones were read by immunoSEQ multiplex PCR, and TCRdb kept only the in-frame ones, dropping some. The sample has roughly 150,000 clones, around 91% seen once; the top ten hold approximately 6.3%. There are a few counts of this clone. Its target is unknown. It was second doses at about 4 or about 12 weeks that were pooled. The CDR3 totals 16 residues. CDR1 and CDR2 (germline): MNHNY, SVGAGI (reference sequence). V dropped 6 bases and J dropped 0 bases, with 14 bases sitting between them. This clonotype originated in an adult who received the AZD1222 COVID-19 vaccine. Sequenced here: peripheral blood, sampled 28 days after the second AZD1222 dose. The rearrangement uses TRBV6-6 and TRBJ2-2; D might be TRBD1 or TRBD2, each matching 5 bases. The DNA of the CDR3 is TGTGCCAGCAGACTAGACAGTCCCGCGAACACCGGGGAGCTGTTTTTT. Translated: CASRLDSPANTGELFF.